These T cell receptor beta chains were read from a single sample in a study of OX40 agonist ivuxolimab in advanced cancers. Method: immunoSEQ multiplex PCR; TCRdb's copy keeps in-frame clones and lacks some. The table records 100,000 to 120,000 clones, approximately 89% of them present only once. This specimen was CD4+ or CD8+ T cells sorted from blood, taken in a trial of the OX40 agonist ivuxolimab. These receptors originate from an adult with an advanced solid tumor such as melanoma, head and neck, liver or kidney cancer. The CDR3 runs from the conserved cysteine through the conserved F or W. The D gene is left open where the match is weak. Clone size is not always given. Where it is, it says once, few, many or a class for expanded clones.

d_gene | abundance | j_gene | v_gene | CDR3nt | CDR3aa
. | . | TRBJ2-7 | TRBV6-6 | TGTGCCAGCAGCCAAGAAGGCGAGCAGTACTTC | CASSQEGEQYF
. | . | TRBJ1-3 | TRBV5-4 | TGTGCCAGCAGCTCCACCCCCCTCGGAAACACCATATATTTT | CASSSTPLGNTIYF
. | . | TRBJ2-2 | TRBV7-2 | TGTGCCAGCAGCTTAGGACTAGGAGGCACCGGGGAGCTGTTTTTT | CASSLGLGGTGELFF
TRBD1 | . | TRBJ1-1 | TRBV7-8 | TGTGCCAGCAGCTTAGTTGGCAGGGGGCTTGGGAAGAACACTGAAGCTTTCTTT | CASSLVGRGLGKNTEAFF
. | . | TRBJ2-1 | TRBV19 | TGTGCCAGTAGTTACTGGAGGGCCTTGAGTGAGCAGTTCTTC | CASSYWRALSEQFF
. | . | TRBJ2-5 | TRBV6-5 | TGTGCCAGCAGCGAATCAGGACGTAACCAAGAGACCCAGTACTTC | CASSESGRNQETQYF
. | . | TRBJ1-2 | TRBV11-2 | TGTGCCAGCAGCTTAGGGCCTTCAGGACGTGACTATGGCTACACCTTC | CASSLGPSGRDYGYTF
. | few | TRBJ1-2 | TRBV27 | TGTGCCAGCAGTTTCGCGGGGGGGGGCTACACCTTC | CASSFAGGGYTF
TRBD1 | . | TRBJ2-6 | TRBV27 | TGTGCCAGCAGTGAACGGACAGGGGGACAAGACTTTGGGGCCAACGTCCTGACTTTC | CASSERTGGQDFGANVLTF
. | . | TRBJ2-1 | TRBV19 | TGTGCCAGCAGAGGGGGAATTGGTTCCTACAATGAGCAGTTCTTC | CASRGGIGSYNEQFF
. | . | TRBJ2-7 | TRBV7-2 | TGTGCCAGCAGCTTACTTCCCCAACCGTTATACGAGCAGTACTTC | CASSLLPQPLYEQYF
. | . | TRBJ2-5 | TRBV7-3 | TGTGCCAGCACCCTATCGAGTTTGGAGACCCAGTACTTC | CASTLSSLETQYF
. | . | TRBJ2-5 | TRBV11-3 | TGTGCCAGCAGCCGGAGGGGGGACCAAGAGACCCAGTACTTC | CASSRRGDQETQYF
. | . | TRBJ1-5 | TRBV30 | TGTGCCTGGACTCGGGGAGATCAGCCCCAGCATTTT | CAWTRGDQPQHF
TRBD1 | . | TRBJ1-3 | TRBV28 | TGTGCCAGCAGTCCTGACAGGGAATCTGGAAACACCATATATTTT | CASSPDRESGNTIYF
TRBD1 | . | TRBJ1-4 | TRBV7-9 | TGTGCCAGCAGCTTAGCCGGGGACAGGGCCCTGTTTTTT | CASSLAGDRALFF
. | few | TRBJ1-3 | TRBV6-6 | TGTGCCAGCAGTTACTCGGCAGCTGGAAACACCATATATTTT | CASSYSAAGNTIYF
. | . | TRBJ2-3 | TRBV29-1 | TGCAGCGTGGTCCGCACAGATACGCAGTATTTT | CSVVRTDTQYF
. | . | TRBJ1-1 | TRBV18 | TGTGCCAGCTCACCACAGGGGAAGAACACTGAAGCTTTCTTT | CASSPQGKNTEAFF
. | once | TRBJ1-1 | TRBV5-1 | TGCGCCAGCAGCTTGGTTAGGACGGGGAACACTGAAGCTTTCTTT | CASSLVRTGNTEAFF
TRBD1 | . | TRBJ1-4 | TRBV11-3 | TGTGCCAGCAGTTTGACAGGGTCTAATGAAAAACTGTTTTTT | CASSLTGSNEKLFF
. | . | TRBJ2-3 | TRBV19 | TGTGCCAGTAGTACCCGACTAAGCGGGAGCACAGATACGCAGTATTTT | CASSTRLSGSTDTQYF
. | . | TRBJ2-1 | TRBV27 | TGTGCCAGCAGTAACTCTGACAACTACAATGAGCAGTTCTTC | CASSNSDNYNEQFF
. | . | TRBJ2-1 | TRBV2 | TGTGCCAGCAGTGCCGGGGGCCACAATGAGCAGTTCTTC | CASSAGGHNEQFF
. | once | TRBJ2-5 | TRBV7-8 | TGTGCCAGCAGCTTAGGAGGTCAAGAGACCCAGTACTTC | CASSLGGQETQYF
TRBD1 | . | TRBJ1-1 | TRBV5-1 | TGCGCCAGCAGCTTGGATGACAGGGGTAATCGGGACACTGAAGCTTTCTTT | CASSLDDRGNRDTEAFF
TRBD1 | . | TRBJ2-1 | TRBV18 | TGTGCCAGCTCACCAACCGGGACAGGGGGCTACAATGAGCAGTTCTTC | CASSPTGTGGYNEQFF
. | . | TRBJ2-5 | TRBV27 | TGTGCCAGCAGTTTTCTGGGAGGGGGCGAGACCCAGTACTTC | CASSFLGGGETQYF
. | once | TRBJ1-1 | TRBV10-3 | TGTGCCATCAGAGATGGGGCGAACACTGAAGCTTTCTTT | CAIRDGANTEAFF
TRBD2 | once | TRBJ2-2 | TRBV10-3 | TGTGCCATCAGTTGGTTAGCGGGGGGGCCCGGGGAGCTGTTTTTT | CAISWLAGGPGELFF
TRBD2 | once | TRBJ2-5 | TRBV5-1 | TGCGCCAGCAGCTTGATAGCGGGAGAGGGGGGAGAGACCCAGTACTTC | CASSLIAGEGGETQYF
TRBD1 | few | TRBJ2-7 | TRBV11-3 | TGTGCCAGCAGCAACCGACAGGGGGACAGCGAGCAGTACTTC | CASSNRQGDSEQYF
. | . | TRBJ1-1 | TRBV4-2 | TGTGCCAGCAGCTCCTTACAGGGTTTGGCCACTGAAGCTTTCTTT | CASSSLQGLATEAFF
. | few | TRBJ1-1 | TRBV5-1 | TGCGCCAGCAGCCGTGGGAGAGTATTTGAGCACACTGAAGCTTTCTTT | CASSRGRVFEHTEAFF